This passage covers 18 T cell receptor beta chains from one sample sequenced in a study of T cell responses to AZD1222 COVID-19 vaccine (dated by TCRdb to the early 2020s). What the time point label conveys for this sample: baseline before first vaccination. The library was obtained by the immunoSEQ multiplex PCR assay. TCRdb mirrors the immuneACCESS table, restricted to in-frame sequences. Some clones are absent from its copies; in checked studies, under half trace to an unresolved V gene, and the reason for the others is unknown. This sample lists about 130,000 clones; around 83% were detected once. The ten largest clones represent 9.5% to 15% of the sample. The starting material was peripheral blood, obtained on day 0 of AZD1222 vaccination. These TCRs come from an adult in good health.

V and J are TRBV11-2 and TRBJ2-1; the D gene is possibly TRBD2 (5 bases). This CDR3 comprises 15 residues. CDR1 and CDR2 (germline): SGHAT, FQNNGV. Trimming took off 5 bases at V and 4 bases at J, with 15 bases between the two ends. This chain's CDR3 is CASSEGSAEYNEQFF. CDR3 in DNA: TGTGCCAGCAGCGAGGGCTCGGCGGAATACAATGAGCAGTTCTTC.

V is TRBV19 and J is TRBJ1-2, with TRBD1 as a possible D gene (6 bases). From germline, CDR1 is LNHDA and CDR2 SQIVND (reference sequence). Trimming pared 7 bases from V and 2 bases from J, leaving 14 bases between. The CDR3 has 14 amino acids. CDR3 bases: TGTGCCAGTACCCAAGGACAGCTGAACTATGGCTACACCTTC. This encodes CASTQGQLNYGYTF. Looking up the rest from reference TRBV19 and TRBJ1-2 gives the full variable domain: DGGITQSPKYLFRKEGQNVTLSCEQNLNHDAMYWYRQDPGQGLRLIYYSQIVNDFQKGDIAEGYSVSREKKESFPLTVTSAQKNPTAFYLCASTQGQLNYGYTFGSGTRLTVV.

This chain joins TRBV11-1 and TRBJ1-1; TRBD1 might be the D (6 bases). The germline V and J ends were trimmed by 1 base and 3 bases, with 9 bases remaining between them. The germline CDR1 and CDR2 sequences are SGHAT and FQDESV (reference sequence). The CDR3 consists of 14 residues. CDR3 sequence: CASSLVRGHTEAFF. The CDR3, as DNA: TGTGCCAGCAGCTTAGTCAGGGGCCACACTGAAGCTTTCTTT.

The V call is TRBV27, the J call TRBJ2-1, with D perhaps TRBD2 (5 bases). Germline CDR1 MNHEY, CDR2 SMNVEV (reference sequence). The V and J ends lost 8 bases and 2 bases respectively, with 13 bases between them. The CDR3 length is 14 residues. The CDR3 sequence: CASSPQRPYNEQFF. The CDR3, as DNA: TGTGCCAGCTCCCCCCAGCGGCCCTACAATGAGCAGTTCTTC.

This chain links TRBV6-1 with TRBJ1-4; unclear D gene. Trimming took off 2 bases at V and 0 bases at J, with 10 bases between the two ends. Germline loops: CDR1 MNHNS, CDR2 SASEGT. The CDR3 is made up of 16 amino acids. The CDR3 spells CASSELSSATNEKLFF. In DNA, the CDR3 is TGTGCCAGCAGTGAATTGTCCTCGGCAACTAATGAAAAACTGTTTTTT.

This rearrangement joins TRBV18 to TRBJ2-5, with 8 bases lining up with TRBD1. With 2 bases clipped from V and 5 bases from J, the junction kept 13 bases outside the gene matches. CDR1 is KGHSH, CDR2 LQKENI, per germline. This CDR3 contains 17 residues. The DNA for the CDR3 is TGTGCCAGCTCACCATTTCAAGGACAGGGACAAGCGGAGACCCAGTACTTC. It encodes CASSPFQGQGQAETQYF.

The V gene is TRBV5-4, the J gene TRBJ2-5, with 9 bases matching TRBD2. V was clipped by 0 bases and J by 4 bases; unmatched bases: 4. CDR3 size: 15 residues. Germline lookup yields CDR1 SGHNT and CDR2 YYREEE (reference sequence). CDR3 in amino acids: CASSLELAGLETQYF. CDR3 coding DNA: TGTGCCAGCAGCTTGGAACTAGCGGGCCTAGAGACCCAGTACTTC.

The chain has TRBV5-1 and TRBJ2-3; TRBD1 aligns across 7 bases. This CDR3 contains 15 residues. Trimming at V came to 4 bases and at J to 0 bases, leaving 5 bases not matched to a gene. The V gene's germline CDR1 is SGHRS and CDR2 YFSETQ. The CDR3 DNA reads TGCGCCAGCAGCAAGGGGGACAGCAGCACAGATACGCAGTATTTT. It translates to CASSKGDSSTDTQYF.

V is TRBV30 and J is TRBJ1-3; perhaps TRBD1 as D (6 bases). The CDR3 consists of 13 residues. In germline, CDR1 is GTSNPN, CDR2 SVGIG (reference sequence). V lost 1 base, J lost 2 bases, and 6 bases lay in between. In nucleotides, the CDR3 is TGTGCCTGGAGTGGGGGGCCTGGAAACACCATATATTTT. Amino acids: CAWSGGPGNTIYF.

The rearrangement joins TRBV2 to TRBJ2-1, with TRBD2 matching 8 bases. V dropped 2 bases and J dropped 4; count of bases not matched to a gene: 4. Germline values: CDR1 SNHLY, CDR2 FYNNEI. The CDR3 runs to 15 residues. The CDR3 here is CASSESGGAYNEQFF. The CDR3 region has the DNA TGTGCCAGCAGTGAAAGCGGGGGTGCTTACAATGAGCAGTTCTTC.

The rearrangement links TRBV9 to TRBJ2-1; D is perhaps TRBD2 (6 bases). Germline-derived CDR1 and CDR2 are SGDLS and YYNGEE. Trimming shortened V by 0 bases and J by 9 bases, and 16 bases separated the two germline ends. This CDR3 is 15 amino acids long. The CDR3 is CASSVASSGTREQFF. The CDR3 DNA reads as TGTGCCAGCAGCGTAGCCTCATCGGGGACTCGTGAGCAGTTCTTC.

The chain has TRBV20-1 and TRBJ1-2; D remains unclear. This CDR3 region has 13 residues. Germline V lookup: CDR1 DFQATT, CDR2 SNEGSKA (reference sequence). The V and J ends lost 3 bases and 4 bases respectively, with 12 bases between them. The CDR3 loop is CSASAMKPYGYTF. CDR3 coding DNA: TGCAGTGCTAGTGCCATGAAGCCCTATGGCTACACCTTC.

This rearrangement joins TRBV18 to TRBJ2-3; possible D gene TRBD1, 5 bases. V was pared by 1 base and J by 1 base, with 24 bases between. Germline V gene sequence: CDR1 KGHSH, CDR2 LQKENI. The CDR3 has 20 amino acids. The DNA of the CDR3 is TGTGCCAGCTCACCACGACAGAGCAAGAGACCTCTCTATGGCACAGATACGCAGTATTTT. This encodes CASSPRQSKRPLYGTDTQYF. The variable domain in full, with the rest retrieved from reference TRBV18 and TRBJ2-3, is NAGVMQNPRHLVRRRGQEARLRCSPMKGHSHVYWYRQLPEEGLKFMVYLQKENIIDESGMPKERFSAEFPKEGPSILRIQQVVRGDSAAYFCASSPRQSKRPLYGTDTQYFGPGTRLTVL.

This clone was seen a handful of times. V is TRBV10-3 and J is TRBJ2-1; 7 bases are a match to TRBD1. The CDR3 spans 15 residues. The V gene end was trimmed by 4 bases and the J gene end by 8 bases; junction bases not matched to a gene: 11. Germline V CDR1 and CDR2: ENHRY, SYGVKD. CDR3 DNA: TGTGCCATCAGTGTCCGGGACAGAATTAAGGATGAGCAGTTCTTC. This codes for CAISVRDRIKDEQFF.

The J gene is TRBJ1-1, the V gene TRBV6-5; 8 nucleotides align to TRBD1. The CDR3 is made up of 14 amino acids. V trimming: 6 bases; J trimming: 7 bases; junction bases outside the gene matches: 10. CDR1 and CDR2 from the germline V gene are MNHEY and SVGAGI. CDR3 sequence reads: CASRTTGDALEAFF. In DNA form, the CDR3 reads TGTGCCAGCAGAACGACAGGGGATGCGCTTGAAGCTTTCTTT.

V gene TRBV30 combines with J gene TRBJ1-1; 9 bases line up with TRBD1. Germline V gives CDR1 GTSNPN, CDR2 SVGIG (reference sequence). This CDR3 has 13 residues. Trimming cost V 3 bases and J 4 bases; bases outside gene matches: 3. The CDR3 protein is CAWSETGGTEAFF. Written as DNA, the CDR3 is TGTGCCTGGAGCGAGACAGGGGGCACTGAAGCTTTCTTT. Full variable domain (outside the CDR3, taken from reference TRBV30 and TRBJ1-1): SQTIHQWPATLVQPVGSPLSLECTVEGTSNPNLYWYRQAAGRGLQLLFYSVGIGQISSEVPQNLSASRPQDRQFILSSKKLLLSDSGFYLCAWSETGGTEAFFGQGTRLTVV.

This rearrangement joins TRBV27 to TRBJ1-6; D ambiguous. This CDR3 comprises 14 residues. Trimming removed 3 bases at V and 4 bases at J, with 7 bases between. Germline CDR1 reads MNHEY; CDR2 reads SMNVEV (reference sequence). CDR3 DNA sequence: TGTGCCAGCAGTTTGCTACAGTATAATTCACCCCTCCACTTT. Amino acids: CASSLLQYNSPLHF.

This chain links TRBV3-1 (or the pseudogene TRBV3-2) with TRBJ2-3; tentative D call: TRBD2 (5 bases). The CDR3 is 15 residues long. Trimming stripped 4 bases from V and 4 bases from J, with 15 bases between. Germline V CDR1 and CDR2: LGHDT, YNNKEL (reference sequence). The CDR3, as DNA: TGTGCCAGCAGCCTCCCTGCGGGTAGGGCAGATACGCAGTATTTT. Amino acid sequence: CASSLPAGRADTQYF.